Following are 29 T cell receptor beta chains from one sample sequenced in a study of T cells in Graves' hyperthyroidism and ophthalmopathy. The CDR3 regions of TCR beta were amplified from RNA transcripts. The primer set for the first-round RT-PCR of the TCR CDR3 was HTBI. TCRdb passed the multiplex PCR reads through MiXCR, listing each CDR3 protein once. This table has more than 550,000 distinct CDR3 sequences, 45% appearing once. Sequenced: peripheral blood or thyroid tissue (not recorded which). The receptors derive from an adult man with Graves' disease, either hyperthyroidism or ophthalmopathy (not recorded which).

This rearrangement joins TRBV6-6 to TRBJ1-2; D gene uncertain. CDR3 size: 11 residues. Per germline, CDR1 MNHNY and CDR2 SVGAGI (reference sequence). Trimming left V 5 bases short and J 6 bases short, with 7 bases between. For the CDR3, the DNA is TGTGCCAGCAGTGTGGGGAATGGCTACACCTTC. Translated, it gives CASSVGNGYTF.

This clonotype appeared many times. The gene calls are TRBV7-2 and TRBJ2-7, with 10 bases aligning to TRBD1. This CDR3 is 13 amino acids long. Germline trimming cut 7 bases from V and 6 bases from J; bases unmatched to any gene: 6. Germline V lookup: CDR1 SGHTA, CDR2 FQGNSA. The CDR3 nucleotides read TGTGCCAGCAAGTTGGGACAGGGGACCGAGCAGTACTTC. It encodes CASKLGQGTEQYF. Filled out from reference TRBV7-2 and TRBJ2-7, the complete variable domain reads GAGVSQSPSNKVTEKGKDVELRCDPISGHTALYWYRQSLGQGLEFLIYFQGNSAPDKSGLPSDRFSAERTGGSVSTLTIQRTQQEDSAVYLCASKLGQGTEQYFGPGTRLTVT.

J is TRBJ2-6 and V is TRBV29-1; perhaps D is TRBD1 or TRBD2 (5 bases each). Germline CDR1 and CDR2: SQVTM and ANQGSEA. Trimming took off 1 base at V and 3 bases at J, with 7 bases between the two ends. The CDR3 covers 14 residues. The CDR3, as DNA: TGCAGCGTTGAAGGGGACGGTGGGGCCAACGTCCTGACTTTC. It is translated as CSVEGDGGANVLTF.

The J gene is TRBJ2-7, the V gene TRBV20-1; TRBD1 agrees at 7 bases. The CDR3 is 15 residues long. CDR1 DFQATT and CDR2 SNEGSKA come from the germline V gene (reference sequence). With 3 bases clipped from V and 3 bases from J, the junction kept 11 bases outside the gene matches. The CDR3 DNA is TGCAGTGCTAGGGATCTCGGGACAGTCTTCTACGAGCAGTACTTC. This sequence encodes CSARDLGTVFYEQYF.

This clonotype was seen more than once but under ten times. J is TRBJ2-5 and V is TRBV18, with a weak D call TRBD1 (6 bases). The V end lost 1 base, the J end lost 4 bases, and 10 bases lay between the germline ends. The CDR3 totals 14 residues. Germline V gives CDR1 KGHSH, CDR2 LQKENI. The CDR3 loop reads CASSPRAGAETQYF. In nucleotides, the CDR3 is TGTGCCAGCTCACCACGGGCAGGGGCAGAGACCCAGTACTTC.

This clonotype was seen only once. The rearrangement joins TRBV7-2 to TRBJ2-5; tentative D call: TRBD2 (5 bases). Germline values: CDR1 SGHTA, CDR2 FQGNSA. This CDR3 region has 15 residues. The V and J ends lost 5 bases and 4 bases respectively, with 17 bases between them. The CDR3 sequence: CASSDGGWAGETQYF. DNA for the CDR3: TGTGCCAGCAGCGATGGCGGGTGGGCGGGAGAGACCCAGTACTTC. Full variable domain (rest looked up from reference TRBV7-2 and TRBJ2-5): GAGVSQSPSNKVTEKGKDVELRCDPISGHTALYWYRQSLGQGLEFLIYFQGNSAPDKSGLPSDRFSAERTGGSVSTLTIQRTQQEDSAVYLCASSDGGWAGETQYFGPGTRLLVL.

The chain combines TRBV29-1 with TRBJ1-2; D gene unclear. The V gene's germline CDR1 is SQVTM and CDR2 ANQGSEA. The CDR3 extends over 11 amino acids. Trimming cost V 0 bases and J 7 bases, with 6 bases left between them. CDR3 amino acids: CSVEDLSGYTF. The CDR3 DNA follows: TGCAGCGTTGAAGATCTTTCTGGCTACACCTTC.

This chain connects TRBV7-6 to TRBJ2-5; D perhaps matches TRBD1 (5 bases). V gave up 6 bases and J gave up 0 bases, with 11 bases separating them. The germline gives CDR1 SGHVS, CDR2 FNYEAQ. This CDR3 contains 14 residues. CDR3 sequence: CASSPNRYQETQYF. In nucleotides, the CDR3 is TGTGCCAGCAGTCCCAACAGGTACCAAGAGACCCAGTACTTC.

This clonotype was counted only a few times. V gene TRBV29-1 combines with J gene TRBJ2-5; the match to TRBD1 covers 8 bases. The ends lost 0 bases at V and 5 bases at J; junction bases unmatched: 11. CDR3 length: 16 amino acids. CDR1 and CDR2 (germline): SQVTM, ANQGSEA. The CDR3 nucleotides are TGCAGCGTTGAAGATCGTGGACAGGGAACTTGGGAGACCCAGTACTTC. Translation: CSVEDRGQGTWETQYF. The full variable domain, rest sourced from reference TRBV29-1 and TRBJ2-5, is SAVISQKPSRDICQRGTSLTIQCQVDSQVTMMFWYRQQPGQSLTLIATANQGSEATYESGFVIDKFPISRPNLTFSTLTVSNMSPEDSSIYLCSVEDRGQGTWETQYFGPGTRLLVL.

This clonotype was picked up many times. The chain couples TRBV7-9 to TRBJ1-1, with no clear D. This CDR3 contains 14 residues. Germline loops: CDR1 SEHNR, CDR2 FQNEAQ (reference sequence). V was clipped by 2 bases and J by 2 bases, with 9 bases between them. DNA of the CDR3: TGTGCCAGCAGCTTATATGCAGAAAACACTGAAGCTTTCTTT. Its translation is CASSLYAENTEAFF.

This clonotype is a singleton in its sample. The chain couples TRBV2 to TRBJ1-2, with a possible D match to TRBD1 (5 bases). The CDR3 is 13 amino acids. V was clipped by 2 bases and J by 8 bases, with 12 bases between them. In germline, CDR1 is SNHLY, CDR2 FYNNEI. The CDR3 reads CASSEQTNRGYTF. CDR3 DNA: TGTGCCAGCAGTGAACAGACGAACAGGGGCTACACCTTC.

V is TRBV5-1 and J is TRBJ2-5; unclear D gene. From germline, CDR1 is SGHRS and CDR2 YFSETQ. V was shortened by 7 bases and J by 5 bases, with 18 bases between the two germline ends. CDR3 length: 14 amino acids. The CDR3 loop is CASGLTGPPETQYF. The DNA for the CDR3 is TGCGCCAGCGGCCTCACTGGGCCCCCCGAGACCCAGTACTTC.

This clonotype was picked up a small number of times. CDR3: CASSPVGGRAVYEQYF. The CDR3 coding sequence is TGTGCCAGCAGCCCCGTCGGCGGGAGGGCCGTCTACGAGCAGTACTTC. The chain has TRBV7-2 and TRBJ2-7, with 9 bases that match TRBD2. Unmatched junction bases numbered 11, after V lost 5 bases and J lost 3 bases. The length of the CDR3 is 16 residues. Looked up from germline, CDR1 is SGHTA and CDR2 is FQGNSA.

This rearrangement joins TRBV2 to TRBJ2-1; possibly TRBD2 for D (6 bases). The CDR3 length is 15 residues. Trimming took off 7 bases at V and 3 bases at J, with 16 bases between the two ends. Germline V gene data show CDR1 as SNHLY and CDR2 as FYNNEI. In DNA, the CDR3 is TGTGCCAGCAAAGAGAGTAGCGGAGACTACAATGAGCAGTTCTTC. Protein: CASKESSGDYNEQFF. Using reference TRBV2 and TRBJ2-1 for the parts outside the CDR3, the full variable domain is EPEVTQTPSHQVTQMGQEVILRCVPISNHLYFYWYRQILGQKVEFLVSFYNNEISEKSEIFDDQFSVERPDGSNFTLKIRSTKLEDSAMYFCASKESSGDYNEQFFGPGTRLTVL.

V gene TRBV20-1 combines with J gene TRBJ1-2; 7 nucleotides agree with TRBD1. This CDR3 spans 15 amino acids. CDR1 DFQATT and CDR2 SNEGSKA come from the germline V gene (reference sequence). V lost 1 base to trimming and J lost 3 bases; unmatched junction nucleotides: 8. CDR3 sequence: CSARAIDRADYGYTF. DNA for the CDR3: TGCAGTGCTAGAGCCATAGACAGGGCTGACTATGGCTACACCTTC.

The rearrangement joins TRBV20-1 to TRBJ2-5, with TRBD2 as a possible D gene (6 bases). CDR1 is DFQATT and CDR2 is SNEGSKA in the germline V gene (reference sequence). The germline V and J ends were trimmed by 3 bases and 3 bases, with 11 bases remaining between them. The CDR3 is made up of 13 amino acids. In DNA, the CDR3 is TGCAGTGCTAGGGAGTCGGGGGAAGAGACCCAGTACTTC. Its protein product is CSARESGEETQYF.

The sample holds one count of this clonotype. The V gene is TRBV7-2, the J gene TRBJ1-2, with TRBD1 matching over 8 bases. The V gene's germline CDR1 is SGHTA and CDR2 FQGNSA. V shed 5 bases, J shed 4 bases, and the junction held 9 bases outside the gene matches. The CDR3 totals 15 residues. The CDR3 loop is CASSVKTGAGYGYTF. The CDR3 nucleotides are TGTGCCAGCAGCGTCAAGACAGGGGCGGGCTATGGCTACACCTTC.

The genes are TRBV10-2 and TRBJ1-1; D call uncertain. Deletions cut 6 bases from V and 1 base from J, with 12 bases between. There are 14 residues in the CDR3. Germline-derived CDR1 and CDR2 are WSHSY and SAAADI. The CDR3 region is CASRAGGPNTEAFF. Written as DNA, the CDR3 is TGCGCCAGCAGGGCGGGAGGACCGAACACTGAAGCTTTCTTT.

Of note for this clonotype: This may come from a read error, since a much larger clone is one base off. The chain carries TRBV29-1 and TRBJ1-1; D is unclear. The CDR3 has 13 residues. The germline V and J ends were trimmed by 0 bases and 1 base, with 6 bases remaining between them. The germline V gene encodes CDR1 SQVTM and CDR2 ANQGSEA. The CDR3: CSVEEQENTEAFF. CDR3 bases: TGCAGCGTTGAAGAGCAGGAGAACACTGAAGCTTTCTTT.

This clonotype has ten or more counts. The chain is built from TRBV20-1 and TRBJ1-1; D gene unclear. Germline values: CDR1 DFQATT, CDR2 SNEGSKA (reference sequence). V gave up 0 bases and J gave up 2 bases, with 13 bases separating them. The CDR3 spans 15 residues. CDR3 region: CSARDRVRRNTEAFF. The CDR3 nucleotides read TGCAGTGCTAGAGATCGGGTCAGGCGAAACACTGAAGCTTTCTTT.

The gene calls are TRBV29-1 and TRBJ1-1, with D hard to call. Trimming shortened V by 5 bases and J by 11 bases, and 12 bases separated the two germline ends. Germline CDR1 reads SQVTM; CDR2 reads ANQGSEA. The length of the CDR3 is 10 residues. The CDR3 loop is CSVTRGFAFF. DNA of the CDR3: TGCAGCGTTACGAGAGGGTTTGCTTTCTTT.

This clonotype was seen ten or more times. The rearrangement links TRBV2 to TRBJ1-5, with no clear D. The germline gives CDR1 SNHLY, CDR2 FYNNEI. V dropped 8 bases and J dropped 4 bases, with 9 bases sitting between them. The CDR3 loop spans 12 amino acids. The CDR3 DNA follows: TGTGCCAGCCGGGAAGCTAATCAGCCCCAGCATTTT. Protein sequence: CASREANQPQHF.

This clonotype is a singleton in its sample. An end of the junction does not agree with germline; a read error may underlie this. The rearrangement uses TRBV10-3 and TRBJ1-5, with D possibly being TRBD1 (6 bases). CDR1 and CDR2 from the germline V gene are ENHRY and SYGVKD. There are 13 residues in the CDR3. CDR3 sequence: CASSDDRTQPQHF. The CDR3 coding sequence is TGTGCCAGCAGTGACGACAGGACTCAGCCCCAGCATTTT.

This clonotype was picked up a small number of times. The CDR3, as DNA: TGCAGTGCTACCCCAGGATCGAACACCGGGGAGCTGTTTTTT. Translation: CSATPGSNTGELFF. The rearrangement links TRBV20-1 to TRBJ2-2; D not resolved. Germline CDR1 and CDR2: DFQATT and SNEGSKA (reference sequence). CDR3 length: 14 residues. Trimming took off 4 bases at V and 0 bases at J, with 9 bases between the two ends.

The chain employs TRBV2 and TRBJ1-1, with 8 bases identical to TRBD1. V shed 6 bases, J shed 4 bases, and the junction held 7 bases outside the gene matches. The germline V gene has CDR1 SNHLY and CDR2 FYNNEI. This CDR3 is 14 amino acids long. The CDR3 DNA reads TGTGCCAGCAGGCCTACAGGGGGTATCACTGAAGCTTTCTTT. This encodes CASRPTGGITEAFF.

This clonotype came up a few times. The CDR3 reads CASSPGQVDGEKLFF. CDR3 sequence (DNA): TGTGCCAGCAGCCCGGGACAGGTGGATGGAGAAAAACTGTTTTTT. The V gene is TRBV12-3 or TRBV12-4, the J gene TRBJ1-4; 8 bases line up with TRBD1. This CDR3 has 15 residues. V lost 6 bases, J lost 8 bases, and 11 bases stayed unmatched.

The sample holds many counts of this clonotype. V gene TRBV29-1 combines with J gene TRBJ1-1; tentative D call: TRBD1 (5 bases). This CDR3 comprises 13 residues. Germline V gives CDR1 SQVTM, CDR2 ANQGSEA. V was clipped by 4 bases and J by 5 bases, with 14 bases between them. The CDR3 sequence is CSVVGVWGTEAFF. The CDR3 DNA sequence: TGCAGCGTTGTCGGGGTCTGGGGGACTGAAGCTTTCTTT.

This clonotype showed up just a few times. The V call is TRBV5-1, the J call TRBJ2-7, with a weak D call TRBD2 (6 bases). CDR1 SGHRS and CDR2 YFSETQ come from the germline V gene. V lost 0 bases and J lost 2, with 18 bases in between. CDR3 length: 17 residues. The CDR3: CASSLGFREQLPYEQYF. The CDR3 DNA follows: TGCGCCAGCAGCTTGGGCTTCCGGGAGCAGTTACCCTACGAGCAGTACTTC. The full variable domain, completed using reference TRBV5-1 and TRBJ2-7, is KAGVTQTPRYLIKTRGQQVTLSCSPISGHRSVSWYQQTPGQGLQFLFEYFSETQRNKGNFPGRFSGRQFSNSRSEMNVSTLELGDSALYLCASSLGFREQLPYEQYFGPGTRLTVT.

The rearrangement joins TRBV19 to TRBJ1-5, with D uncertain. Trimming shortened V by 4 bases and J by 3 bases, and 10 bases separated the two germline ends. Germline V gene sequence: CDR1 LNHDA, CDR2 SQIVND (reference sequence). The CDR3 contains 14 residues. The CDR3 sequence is CASSKAANNQPQHF. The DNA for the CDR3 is TGTGCCAGTAGTAAGGCAGCTAACAATCAGCCCCAGCATTTT.